This is a list of T cell receptor beta chains from one sample in a study of glioma-infiltrating T cells after dendritic cell vaccination. Measured with immunoSEQ multiplex PCR; TCRdb has only the in-frame clones, and not every one. This table holds about 73,000 clones, more than 65% found once. The sample was blood, taken before dendritic cell vaccination. These receptors originate from a human donor with glioblastoma. Both conserved end residues are part of each CDR3. The D gene is left open where the match is weak. Size is stated for part of the rows, as once, few or many counts, or as a class when the clone is expanded.

V	D	J	size	CDR3	DNA
TRBV5-1	TRBD2	TRBJ2-3	.	CASSLGLAGSTDTQYF	TGCGCCAGCAGCTTGGGACTAGCGGGATCCACAGATACGCAGTATTTT
TRBV6-1	TRBD1	TRBJ2-7	.	CASRVGTGGGYEQYF	TGTGCCAGCCGAGTGGGGACAGGGGGCGGGTACGAGCAGTACTTC
TRBV4-1	.	TRBJ1-1	.	CASSQEVVRGNTEAFF	TGCGCCAGCAGCCAAGAGGTAGTACGGGGGAACACTGAAGCTTTCTTT
TRBV30	.	TRBJ1-1	.	CAWRHEALNTEAFF	TGTGCCTGGAGACACGAGGCCCTAAACACTGAAGCTTTCTTT
TRBV6-5	.	TRBJ1-5	.	CASSYSQGYQPQHF	TGTGCCAGCAGTTATTCGCAGGGGTATCAGCCCCAGCATTTT
TRBV6-5	.	TRBJ1-5	.	CASSYRGGQPQHF	TGTGCCAGCAGTTACAGGGGAGGTCAGCCCCAGCATTTT
TRBV19	.	TRBJ1-1	.	CASRITGGTEAFF	TGTGCCAGTAGAATCACGGGGGGCACTGAAGCTTTCTTT
TRBV5-6	.	TRBJ2-1	.	CASSLVGSTYNEQFF	TGTGCCAGCAGCTTGGTAGGGAGTACCTACAATGAGCAGTTCTTC
TRBV5-1	TRBD2	TRBJ2-5	.	CASGLLAGVGETQYF	TGCGCCAGCGGATTATTAGCGGGAGTCGGGGAGACCCAGTACTTC
TRBV2	TRBD2	TRBJ2-5	.	CASSGLAVKETQYF	TGTGCCAGCAGTGGACTAGCGGTCAAAGAGACCCAGTACTTC
TRBV9	TRBD1	TRBJ1-5	.	CASSPTWGDRVFHF	TGTGCCAGCAGCCCAACCTGGGGGGACAGGGTTTTTCATTTT
TRBV6-1	.	TRBJ1-1	.	CASTIGDIRYEAFF	TGTGCCAGCACAATAGGGGACATCCGATATGAAGCTTTCTTT
TRBV6-1	.	TRBJ2-7	.	CASSRQFYYEQYF	TGTGCCAGCAGTCGACAGTTCTACTACGAGCAGTACTTC
TRBV7-9	.	TRBJ1-2	.	CASKKGEWIYGYTF	TGTGCCAGCAAGAAGGGGGAATGGATCTATGGCTACACCTTC
TRBV7-8	.	TRBJ2-7	.	CASSLSGQLGYEQYF	TGTGCCAGCAGCCTTTCCGGACAGTTGGGGTACGAGCAGTACTTC
TRBV6-1	.	TRBJ1-6	.	CASSEPRVLNSPLHF	TGTGCCAGCAGTGAACCCAGGGTGCTTAATTCACCCCTCCACTTT
TRBV27	TRBD1	TRBJ1-3	.	CASSLGTGTGNTIYF	TGTGCCAGCAGTCTCGGGACAGGGACTGGAAACACCATATATTTT
TRBV4-1	TRBD1	TRBJ2-1	.	CASSQEKGQASYNEQFF	TGCGCCAGCAGCCAAGAAAAGGGACAGGCCTCCTACAATGAGCAGTTCTTC
TRBV5-1	.	TRBJ2-2	once	CASSVWGDGAGELFF	TGCGCCAGCAGCGTGTGGGGTGACGGGGCCGGGGAGCTGTTTTTT
TRBV4-2	TRBD2	TRBJ2-3	.	CASSQDRSRGGWADTQYF	TGTGCCAGCAGCCAAGATAGGTCCCGCGGGGGGTGGGCAGATACGCAGTATTTT
TRBV9	.	TRBJ2-3	.	CASSVEARGDTQYF	TGTGCCAGCAGCGTAGAAGCTCGAGGCGATACGCAGTATTTT
TRBV5-1	TRBD2	TRBJ2-3	.	CASSLAGASGNPTDTQYF	TGCGCCAGCAGCTTGGCCGGGGCTAGCGGAAACCCCACAGATACGCAGTATTTT
TRBV7-6	.	TRBJ2-5	.	CASSLGLSQETQYF	TGTGCCAGCAGCTTAGGTTTGAGTCAAGAGACCCAGTACTTC
TRBV7-3	.	TRBJ2-3	once	CASSLMGWETDTQYF	TGTGCCAGCAGCTTAATGGGGTGGGAGACAGATACGCAGTATTTT
TRBV11-3	.	TRBJ2-3	.	CASSSDGGAQDTQYF	TGTGCCAGCAGCTCAGATGGGGGGGCCCAAGATACGCAGTATTTT
TRBV7-8	.	TRBJ1-5	.	CASSYQGQGSSQHF	TGTGCCAGCAGCTATCAGGGGCAGGGGTCGTCCCAGCATTTT
TRBV4-1	.	TRBJ1-4	.	CASTSPGGKKPSEEKLFF	TGCGCCAGCACTTCACCGGGGGGGAAAAAGCCTTCGGAGGAAAAACTGTTTTTT
TRBV27	TRBD2	TRBJ2-1	.	CASSLGSIAGEYNEQFF	TGTGCCAGCAGTTTAGGATCCATAGCGGGAGAGTACAATGAGCAGTTCTTC
TRBV7-8	.	TRBJ1-5	few	CASSLGSLGNQPQHF	TGTGCCAGCAGCTTAGGTAGTTTGGGCAATCAGCCCCAGCATTTT
TRBV6-1	.	TRBJ2-2	.	CASKITTSDTGELFF	TGTGCCAGCAAAATCACTACCTCAGACACCGGGGAGCTGTTTTTT
TRBV29-1	.	TRBJ1-1	.	CSGWGIQNTEAFF	TGCAGCGGATGGGGCATCCAGAACACTGAAGCTTTCTTT